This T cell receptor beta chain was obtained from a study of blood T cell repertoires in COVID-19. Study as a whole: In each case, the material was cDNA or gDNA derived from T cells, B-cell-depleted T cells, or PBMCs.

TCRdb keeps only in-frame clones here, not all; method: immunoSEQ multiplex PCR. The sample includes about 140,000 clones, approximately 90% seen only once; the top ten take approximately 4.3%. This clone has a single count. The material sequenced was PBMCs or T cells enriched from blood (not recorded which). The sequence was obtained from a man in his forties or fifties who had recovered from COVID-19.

The CDR3 nucleotides read TGTGCCAGCAGTGCTAGCGGTAGCACAGATACGCAGTATTTT. Translated: CASSASGSTDTQYF. V is TRBV6-2 or TRBV6-3 and J is TRBJ2-3, with 7 bases that match TRBD2. Trimming took 5 bases from V and 0 from J; bases not matched to a gene: 2. The CDR3 contains 14 residues. Germline loops: CDR1 MNHEY, CDR2 SVGEGT.